This T cell receptor (beta chain) came from a study of CD8+ T cells in alopecia areata. Study-level results: Scalp clonality and expanded CD8+ clones among the top 100 showed significant decreases with tofacitinib.

Treatment specified: oral pan-JAK inhibitor, 5-10 mg twice daily. A note on this clone: Antigen: not known.

cDNA prepared by RNA extraction and subsequent reverse transcription served as the template for sequencing. TCRdb's copy holds only in-frame clones and misses some; the assay was immunoSEQ multiplex PCR. This sample yields about 190,000 clones, of which about 60% are seen a single time; over 0.55% belongs to the top ten. Per the germline V gene, CDR1 is GTSNPN and CDR2 is SVGIG (reference sequence). The CDR3 totals 12 residues. V was trimmed by 6 bases and J by 4 bases, leaving 12 bases between them. The TCR sequence derives from a human donor with alopecia areata. J is TRBJ1-1 and V is TRBV30; D remains ambiguous. The material was CD4+ T cells sorted from blood, obtained at week 4, from a patient treated with tofacitinib. CDR3 region: CACTGLSTEAFF. CDR3 DNA: TGTGCCTGTACCGGGCTCAGCACTGAAGCTTTCTTT.